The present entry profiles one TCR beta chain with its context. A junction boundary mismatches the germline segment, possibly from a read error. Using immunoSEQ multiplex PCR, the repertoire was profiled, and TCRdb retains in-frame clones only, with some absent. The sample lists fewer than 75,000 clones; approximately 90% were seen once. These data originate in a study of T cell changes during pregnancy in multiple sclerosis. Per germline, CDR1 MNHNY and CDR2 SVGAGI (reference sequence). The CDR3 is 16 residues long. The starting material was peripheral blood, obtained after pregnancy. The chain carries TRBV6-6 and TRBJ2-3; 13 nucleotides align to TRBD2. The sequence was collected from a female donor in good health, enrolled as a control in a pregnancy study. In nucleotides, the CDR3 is TGTACCAGCAGTAGTCGGACTAGCGGGAGCTCAGATACGCAGTATTTT. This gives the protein CTSSSRTSGSSDTQYF.